This T cell receptor beta chain was sequenced during a study of CD8+ T cells in alopecia areata. Study-level background: Severity scores in treated patients reflected the percentage of scalp affected.

The ends lost 0 bases at V and 3 bases at J; junction bases unmatched: 3. The CDR3 is 14 residues long. Germline V gene sequence: CDR1 SQVTM, CDR2 ANQGSEA. Described treatment: oral pan-JAK inhibitor, 5-10 mg twice daily. Sequencing templates came from extracted RNA that was reverse transcribed into cDNA. Profiled with immunoSEQ multiplex PCR; TCRdb holds only in-frame clones, not every one. The sample has about 200,000 clones; roughly 50% are singletons. General study results and limits: There were many expanded lesional clones persisting in scalp and blood during tofacitinib. Mice showed TCR sharing more clearly than patients did, possibly owing to HLA. On tofacitinib, scalp clonality and expanded CD8+ clones among top 100 fell significantly.

Worth noting for this clone: What it binds is unknown.

Source: CD4+ T cells sorted from blood, taken at week 24, from a patient treated with tofacitinib. The chain has TRBV29-1 and TRBJ2-7; 9 nucleotides match TRBD1. The sequence was obtained from a human donor with alopecia areata. The CDR3 region is CSVEDRDRDYEQYF. In DNA form, the CDR3 reads TGCAGCGTTGAAGACCGGGACAGGGACTACGAGCAGTACTTC.